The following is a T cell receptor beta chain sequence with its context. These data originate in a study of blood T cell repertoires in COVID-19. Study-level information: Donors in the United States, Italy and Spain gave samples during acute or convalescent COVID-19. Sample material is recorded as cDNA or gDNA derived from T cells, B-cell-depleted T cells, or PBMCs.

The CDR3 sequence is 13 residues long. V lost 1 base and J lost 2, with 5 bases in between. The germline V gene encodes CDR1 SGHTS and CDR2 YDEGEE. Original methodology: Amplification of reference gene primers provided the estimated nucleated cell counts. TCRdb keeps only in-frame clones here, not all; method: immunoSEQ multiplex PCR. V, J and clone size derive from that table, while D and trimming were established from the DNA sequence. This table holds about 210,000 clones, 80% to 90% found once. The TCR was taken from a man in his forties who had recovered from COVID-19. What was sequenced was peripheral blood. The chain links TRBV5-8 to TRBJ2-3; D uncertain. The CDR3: CASSLIDTDTQYF. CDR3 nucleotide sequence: TGTGCCAGCAGCTTGATAGACACAGATACGCAGTATTTT.